This TCR beta chain was observed in a study of vaccination and CD4 T cells after COVID-19. Study outcomes and limitations: The authors identified 304 of 307 vaccine-specific clones in convalescent patients as spike mono-reactive.

This CDR3 region has 20 residues. The germline CDR1 and CDR2 sequences are MDHEN and SYDVKM. Trimming took 5 bases from V and 2 from J; bases not matched to a gene: 19. The sample holds one count of this clonotype. The antigen is undetermined. CD4+ T cells that had been cultured provided DNA sequenced with the Oncomine TCR Beta short-read assay. TCRdb used MiXCR to reprocess the PCR reads, holding one entry per CDR3 protein. Here the sample spans some 21,000 distinct CDR3 sequences, roughly half being singletons. The treatment: approximately 9-day PBMC culture with coronavirus spike peptide pools or control peptides (ViraFEST assay). Dates of PCR positivity, March to December 2020, preceded the US Alpha, Beta and Delta variants.

The sequences come from CD4+ T cells from blood, cultured in vitro, collected before SARS-CoV-2 vaccination. V is TRBV28 and J is TRBJ1-3; TRBD1 aligns across 9 bases. This sequence originates from a human donor who had recovered from COVID-19. Here the CDR3 reads CASSASTGQGGRRPGNTIYF. CDR3 sequence (DNA): TGTGCCAGCAGTGCCAGCACGGGACAGGGTGGGAGAAGGCCTGGAAACACCATATATTTT. Variable domain in full (rest from reference TRBV28 and TRBJ1-3): DVKVTQSSRYLVKRTGEKVFLECVQDMDHENMFWYRQDPGLGLRLIYFSYDVKMKEKGDIPEGYSVSREKKERFSLILESASTNQTSMYLCASSASTGQGGRRPGNTIYFGEGSWLTVV.